Listed here are 22 T cell receptor beta chains from one sample, sequenced in a study of TIL therapy for anti-PD-1-resistant metastatic lung cancer. This was the immunoSEQ v3 assay. The method was immunoSEQ multiplex PCR; TCRdb's version includes in-frame clones alone and lacks a portion of them. The table records approximately 60,000 clones, roughly four fifths of them present only once. Time point indicated: pre-treatment sample, taken before nivolumab and TIL therapy. Specimen: blood, collected at baseline. The receptors come from a person aged 25-85 years with non-small cell lung cancer.

The chain couples TRBV9 to TRBJ1-3; TRBD1 matches 7 bases. Germline V gene data show CDR1 as SGDLS and CDR2 as YYNGEE. V shed 0 bases, J shed 1 base, and the junction held 4 bases outside the gene matches. The length of the CDR3 is 16 residues. CDR3 DNA sequence: TGTGCCAGCAGCGTAGCCGCACAGGGGTCTGGAAACACCATATATTTT. This translates into CASSVAAQGSGNTIYF. Together with reference TRBV9 and TRBJ1-3, the CDR3 gives the full variable domain: DSGVTQTPKHLITATGQRVTLRCSPRSGDLSVYWYQQSLDQGLQFLIQYYNGEERAKGNILERFSAQQFPDLHSELNLSSLELGDSALYFCASSVAAQGSGNTIYFGEGSWLTVV.

This clone showed up just once. This chain links TRBV7-8 with TRBJ2-7, with D possibly matching TRBD2 (5 bases). Trimming shortened V by 1 base and J by 4 bases, and 8 bases separated the two germline ends. In germline, CDR1 is SGHVS, CDR2 FQNEAQ. This CDR3 contains 13 residues. The CDR3 is CASSLERRYEQYF. The DNA for the CDR3 is TGTGCCAGCAGCTTAGAGAGGAGGTACGAGCAGTACTTC. Using reference TRBV7-8 and TRBJ2-7 for the parts outside the CDR3, the full variable domain is GAGVSQSPRYKVAKRGQDVALRCDPISGHVSLFWYQQALGQGPEFLTYFQNEAQLDKSGLPSDRFFAERPEGSVSTLKIQRTQQEDSAVYLCASSLERRYEQYFGPGTRLTVT.

In this sample, this clone turned up a few times. V usage is TRBV28 and J usage is TRBJ2-7, with D maybe TRBD1 (5 bases). CDR1 and CDR2 from the germline V gene are MDHEN and SYDVKM. With 5 bases removed from V and 4 bases from J, the gap between germline ends came to 18 bases. CDR3 length: 15 residues. CDR3 region: CASSARGSLWYEQYF. The DNA for the CDR3 is TGTGCCAGCAGTGCTAGGGGTTCCCTATGGTACGAGCAGTACTTC.

The chain couples TRBV15 to TRBJ2-1, with TRBD2 matching 14 bases. The CDR3 consists of 19 residues. Looked up from germline, CDR1 is LNHNV and CDR2 is YYDKDF (reference sequence). The J segment lost 0 bases and the V segment lost 1 base, leaving 5 bases of the junction unmatched. In nucleotides, the CDR3 is TGTGCCACCAGCAGAGCCGGGACTAGCGGGGGATTCTCCTACAATGAGCAGTTCTTC. Translating it yields CATSRAGTSGGFSYNEQFF.

To note about this clone: This specimen includes other DNA sequences encoding the same CDR3. The J gene is TRBJ2-4, the V gene TRBV5-4, with a weak D call TRBD1 (6 bases). From germline, CDR1 is SGHNT and CDR2 YYREEE (reference sequence). The CDR3 consists of 14 residues. Trimming removed 2 bases at V and 1 base at J, with 7 bases between. The CDR3 sequence: CASSFQGAKNIQYF. DNA of the CDR3: TGTGCCAGCAGCTTTCAGGGGGCCAAAAACATTCAGTACTTC.

The chain uses TRBV13 and TRBJ2-3; D is unclear. Trimming cost V 2 bases and J 0 bases, with 9 bases left between them. CDR3 length equals 15 residues. CDR1 and CDR2 from the germline V gene are PRHDT and FYEKMQ (reference sequence). For the CDR3, the DNA is TGTGCCAGCAGCTTATACAGCTTGAGCACAGATACGCAGTATTTT. Translating it yields CASSLYSLSTDTQYF.

The chain carries TRBV28 and TRBJ1-5, with D possibly matching TRBD1 (6 bases). Trimming removed 6 bases at V and 6 bases at J, with 15 bases between. Germline lookup yields CDR1 MDHEN and CDR2 SYDVKM. The CDR3 runs to 14 residues. The CDR3 DNA reads as TGTGCCAGCAGCCCCGGGGGGGCTGGTCAGCCCCAGCATTTT. It is translated as CASSPGGAGQPQHF.

This chain uses TRBV19 with TRBJ1-1; 7 nucleotides match TRBD1. This CDR3 region has 13 residues. The junction had 5 bases not matched to a gene; V was cut back by 5 bases and J by 5 bases. From germline, CDR1 is LNHDA and CDR2 SQIVND (reference sequence). The CDR3 loop reads CASSPGGRTEAFF. The DNA of the CDR3 is TGTGCCAGTAGTCCAGGGGGTCGGACTGAAGCTTTCTTT.

The sample holds a few counts of this clone. V usage is TRBV2 and J usage is TRBJ1-2; no definite D call. Germline CDR1 is SNHLY and CDR2 is FYNNEI. CDR3 size: 14 residues. V shed 2 bases and J shed 1 base, with 8 bases lying between them. The CDR3 sequence is CASSESQINYGYTF. CDR3 in DNA: TGTGCCAGCAGTGAATCCCAAATTAACTATGGCTACACCTTC.

The rearrangement links TRBV14 to TRBJ2-5; D is unclear. V shed 4 bases and J shed 3 bases, with 9 bases lying between them. The germline CDR1 and CDR2 sequences are SGHDN and FVKESK. CDR3 length equals 13 residues. Here the CDR3 DNA reads TGTGCCAGCAGCCCCGCCCCCAAAGAGACCCAGTACTTC. This codes for CASSPAPKETQYF.

The genes are TRBV4-3 and TRBJ1-2, with D perhaps TRBD1 (5 bases). V gave up 3 bases and J gave up 4 bases, with 15 bases separating them. The CDR3 length is 15 residues. CDR1 and CDR2 from the germline V gene are LGHNA and YSLEER. DNA of the CDR3: TGCGCCAGCAGCCAGGACCCCGGGACCGCCTATGGCTACACCTTC. It yields the protein CASSQDPGTAYGYTF.

The chain's CDR3 is CASSSEGWGNQPQHF. Here the CDR3 DNA reads TGTGCCAGCAGTTCCGAGGGCTGGGGTAATCAGCCCCAGCATTTT. The chain couples TRBV6-2 or TRBV6-3 to TRBJ1-5, with no clear D. With 4 bases removed from V and 4 bases from J, the gap between germline ends came to 14 bases. Per the germline V gene, CDR1 is MNHEY and CDR2 is SVGEGT. The length of the CDR3 is 15 residues.

This sequence joins TRBV6-5 and TRBJ1-4, with TRBD1 as a possible D gene (5 bases). Germline CDR1 reads MNHEY; CDR2 reads SVGAGI. V was pared by 0 bases and J by 8 bases, with 13 bases between. There are 15 residues in the CDR3. The CDR3 loop reads CASSYSWVGGEKLFF. In nucleotides, the CDR3 is TGTGCCAGCAGTTACTCTTGGGTGGGGGGAGAAAAACTGTTTTTT.

V and J are TRBV24-1 and TRBJ2-3; 8 nucleotides match TRBD1. Germline CDR1 is KGHDR and CDR2 is SFDVKD. The J segment lost 0 bases and the V segment lost 3 bases, leaving 7 bases of the junction unmatched. The CDR3 runs to 17 residues. The CDR3 DNA reads as TGTGCCACCAGTGATCGAATCAGGACAGGGAGCACAGATACGCAGTATTTT. Amino acids: CATSDRIRTGSTDTQYF.

J is TRBJ2-1 and V is TRBV19; 9 bases align to TRBD2. With V trimmed by 0 bases and J by 3 bases, 3 bases remained unmatched. The length of the CDR3 is 16 residues. CDR1 is LNHDA, CDR2 SQIVND, per germline (reference sequence). The CDR3 coding sequence is TGTGCCAGTAGTATAGATCGTAGCGGGAGCTACAATGAGCAGTTCTTC. This gives the protein CASSIDRSGSYNEQFF. The full variable domain, completed using reference TRBV19 and TRBJ2-1, is DGGITQSPKYLFRKEGQNVTLSCEQNLNHDAMYWYRQDPGQGLRLIYYSQIVNDFQKGDIAEGYSVSREKKESFPLTVTSAQKNPTAFYLCASSIDRSGSYNEQFFGPGTRLTVL.

The chain combines TRBV9 with TRBJ1-1; D is unresolved. This CDR3 has 13 amino acids. The V and J ends lost 0 bases and 2 bases respectively, with 5 bases between them. Germline loops: CDR1 SGDLS, CDR2 YYNGEE. In nucleotides, the CDR3 is TGTGCCAGCAGCGTAGCGGCCAACACTGAAGCTTTCTTT. Translation: CASSVAANTEAFF. The whole variable domain, filled in from reference TRBV9 and TRBJ1-1, reads DSGVTQTPKHLITATGQRVTLRCSPRSGDLSVYWYQQSLDQGLQFLIQYYNGEERAKGNILERFSAQQFPDLHSELNLSSLELGDSALYFCASSVAANTEAFFGQGTRLTVV.

The chain uses TRBV3-1 (or the pseudogene TRBV3-2) and TRBJ2-3; D is perhaps TRBD1 (5 bases). The germline gives CDR1 LGHDT, CDR2 YNNKEL (reference sequence). Deletions cut 3 bases from V and 5 bases from J, with 9 bases between. The length of the CDR3 is 13 residues. Here the CDR3 DNA reads TGTGCCAGCAGCCAGACAGCGATAGATACGCAGTATTTT. Translating it yields CASSQTAIDTQYF.

The rearrangement uses TRBV5-1 and TRBJ1-2, with unresolved D. Trimming stripped 0 bases from V and 6 bases from J, with 12 bases between. CDR1 is SGHRS and CDR2 is YFSETQ in the germline V gene. CDR3 length: 14 residues. CDR3 residues: CASSLEHPKDGYTF. CDR3 DNA sequence: TGCGCCAGCAGCTTGGAGCACCCCAAGGATGGCTACACCTTC.

The chain is built from TRBV10-1 and TRBJ2-1; TRBD2 matches 7 bases. There are 14 residues in the CDR3. Germline V gene sequence: CDR1 WNHNN, CDR2 SYGVQD (reference sequence). Losses at the gene ends were 8 bases for V and 4 bases for J; bases not matched to a gene: 8. CDR3 in amino acids: CASSKRDWYNEQFF. The CDR3 nucleotides are TGCGCCAGCTCCAAGCGGGATTGGTACAATGAGCAGTTCTTC.

This clone was observed a single time. The chain has TRBV7-3 and TRBJ2-1; the match to TRBD2 covers 7 bases. This CDR3 contains 17 residues. Germline CDR1 reads SGHTA; CDR2 reads FQGTGA. Losses at the gene ends were 2 bases for V and 6 bases for J; bases not matched to a gene: 13. CDR3 DNA sequence: TGTGCCAGCAGCTTAGGTCCGGGAGGTCGGCAGGGCAATGAGCAGTTCTTC. This encodes CASSLGPGGRQGNEQFF. Variable domain in full (rest from reference TRBV7-3 and TRBJ2-1): GAGVSQTPSNKVTEKGKYVELRCDPISGHTALYWYRQSLGQGPEFLIYFQGTGAADDSGLPNDRFFAVRPEGSVSTLKIQRTERGDSAVYLCASSLGPGGRQGNEQFFGPGTRLTVL.

The rearrangement links TRBV6-1 to TRBJ1-2, with 8 bases identical to TRBD1. This CDR3 contains 16 residues. The germline gives CDR1 MNHNS, CDR2 SASEGT. Germline trimming cut 4 bases from V and 4 bases from J; bases unmatched to any gene: 11. The CDR3 here is CASSATWTGQAYGYTF. The CDR3, as DNA: TGTGCCAGCAGTGCCACCTGGACAGGGCAGGCCTATGGCTACACCTTC.

V and J are TRBV28 and TRBJ1-5; tentatively, D is TRBD1 (6 bases). Trimming removed 1 base at V and 2 bases at J, with 15 bases between. The CDR3 contains 17 residues. Germline assignment: CDR1 MDHEN and CDR2 SYDVKM. CDR3 loop: CASSLYTGFAGNQPQHF. In DNA form, the CDR3 reads TGTGCCAGCAGTTTATACACAGGGTTTGCGGGCAATCAGCCCCAGCATTTT.